This is a list of T cell receptor beta chains from one sample in a study of blood T cell repertoires in COVID-19. Libraries were prepared by immunoSEQ multiplex PCR; TCRdb keeps only in-frame clonotypes and omits some of them. This sample has 76,000 or so clones, with around 80% found just once. What was sequenced was peripheral blood. Source of these receptors: a man aged 45-65 years with acute or convalescent COVID-19. CDR3s include the opening cysteine and the closing phenylalanine or tryptophan. A D gene is named only where the DNA matches it firmly. Rows give clone size only sometimes, using once, few, many, or a class for an expanded clone.

D gene	V gene	clone size	J gene	CDR3 protein	CDR3 DNA
TRBD1	TRBV7-9	once	TRBJ1-2	CASSPGQAPNYGYTF	TGTGCCAGCAGCCCAGGACAGGCACCTAACTATGGCTACACCTTC
TRBD1	TRBV6-5	.	TRBJ2-3	CASSSRDRGWDTQYF	TGTGCCAGCAGTTCCCGGGACAGGGGGTGGGATACGCAGTATTTT
TRBD1	TRBV4-3	.	TRBJ1-4	CASSQVETGGEKLFF	TGCGCCAGCAGCCAAGTCGAGACAGGGGGAGAAAAACTGTTTTTT
TRBD2	TRBV10-3	once	TRBJ2-3	CAISEGLAGGPNTQYF	TGTGCCATCAGTGAGGGACTAGCGGGAGGGCCTAATACGCAGTATTTT
TRBD1	TRBV18	.	TRBJ2-3	CASSLQGAIPTDTQYF	TGTGCCAGCTCACTACAGGGGGCGATTCCCACAGATACGCAGTATTTT
.	TRBV6-2/TRBV6-3	.	TRBJ2-2	CASSYGHIPGELFF	TGTGCCAGCAGTTACGGACATATCCCCGGGGAGCTGTTTTTT
TRBD2	TRBV7-2	.	TRBJ2-5	CASSLGGGSQETQYF	TGTGCCAGCAGCTTGGGCGGGGGGTCCCAAGAGACCCAGTACTTC
.	TRBV7-8	.	TRBJ1-1	CASSLLPVRGNTEAFF	TGTGCCAGCAGCTTACTTCCCGTCCGGGGAAACACTGAAGCTTTCTTT
.	TRBV27	.	TRBJ1-1	CASSLRGLNTEAFF	TGTGCCAGCAGTTTAAGGGGGTTGAACACTGAAGCTTTCTTT
.	TRBV7-2	.	TRBJ2-1	CASSPSAGPRRGGEQFF	TGTGCCAGCAGCCCGTCTGCGGGCCCCCGGAGGGGTGGTGAGCAGTTCTTC
TRBD1	TRBV10-1	few	TRBJ2-7	CASSEGQGTHEQYF	TGCGCCAGCAGTGAGGGACAGGGGACTCACGAGCAGTACTTC
TRBD1	TRBV19	.	TRBJ2-5	CASSVGTGLGETQYF	TGTGCCAGTAGTGTAGGGACAGGGCTAGGGGAGACCCAGTACTTC